This TCR beta chain was sequenced during a study of cytomegalovirus exposure and HLA in healthy donors. Study observations and caveats: At a 0.05 false discovery rate, a later analysis found 18,000 or so TCR beta sequences to be associated with HLA alleles. A later analysis found TCR association rates differed by HLA locus, highest for DRB1 and lowest for HLA-C.

V lost 6 bases, J lost 6 bases, and 9 bases stayed unmatched. The CDR3 length is 17 residues. Germline CDR1 SNHLY, CDR2 FYNNEI. The PCR contained 60 Vbeta and 13 Jbeta primers. The assay was immunoSEQ multiplex PCR, and TCRdb's table has in-frame clones only and misses some. This sample has approximately 190,000 clones, with 82% found just once. With respect to this clone: What it recognizes is unknown.

This clonotype was sampled from a woman younger than 35 in good health and CMV-seronegative. The chain employs TRBV2 and TRBJ2-1, with 15 bases fitting TRBD2. The sequenced sample consisted of PBMCs. CDR3 in DNA: TGTGCCAGCAGCCCGGGACTAGCGGGAGGATTGGTCAATGAGCAGTTCTTC. Its translation: CASSPGLAGGLVNEQFF.